A selection of T cell receptor beta chains follows, all from one sample in a study of response to subunit inactivated influenza vaccine. TCRdb itself ran the RT-PCR reads through MiXCR, one entry per CDR3 protein. This table holds fewer than 600,000 distinct CDR3 sequences, 6% to 9% found once. The sequencing here drew on PBMCs from blood, taken approximately 25 months after vaccination. Receptor source: a man in his fifties or sixties who received an inactivated influenza vaccine. The CDR3 runs from the conserved cysteine through the conserved F or W. Each record gives: CDR3 length, clone size, J gene, V gene, D gene, CDR3 protein, CDR3 DNA. A D gene is named only where the DNA matches it firmly. Size values are once, few and many counts, or a class for expanded clones, and some rows have none.

>14|many|TRBJ2-3|TRBV5-5|-
CASSFQVGTDTQYF
TGTGCCAGCAGCTTTCAGGTGGGCACAGATACGCAGTATTTT
>14|-|TRBJ2-2|TRBV20-1|-
CSALGPANTGELFF
TGCAGTGCCCTGGGACCCGCGAACACCGGGGAGCTGTTTTTT
>13|few|TRBJ1-2|TRBV29-1|TRBD1
CSVGTGVRDGYTF
TGCAGCGTCGGGACAGGGGTCCGAGATGGCTACACCTTC
>14|many|TRBJ2-7|TRBV7-2|TRBD1
CASSFLTGGDEQYF
TGTGCCAGCAGCTTTTTGACAGGGGGCGACGAGCAGTACTTC
>16|-|TRBJ2-1|TRBV28|-
CASRPAGASSYNEQFF
TGTGCCAGCAGACCCGCAGGGGCCAGCTCCTACAATGAGCAGTTCTTC
>13|few|TRBJ2-2|TRBV5-1|-
CASKAENTGELFF
TGCGCCAGCAAGGCGGAAAACACCGGGGAGCTGTTTTTT
>16|few|TRBJ2-1|TRBV5-1|TRBD2
CASRSGTTSSYNEQFF
TGCGCCAGCAGGTCCGGGACTACTTCCTCCTACAATGAGCAGTTCTTC
>14|few|TRBJ2-1|TRBV11-1|-
CASSFNFGSGEQFF
TGTGCCAGCAGCTTCAATTTCGGGTCTGGCGAGCAGTTCTTC
>14|-|TRBJ2-5|TRBV20-1|-
CSARDSGREETQYF
TGCAGTGCTAGAGATTCGGGTAGGGAAGAGACCCAGTACTTC
>19|-|TRBJ2-4|TRBV12-3/TRBV12-4|TRBD2
CTFSLFWTSGKIAKNIQYF
TGTACCTTCAGTTTGTTTTGGACTAGCGGGAAAATAGCCAAAAACATTCAGTACTTC
>11|many|TRBJ2-3|TRBV29-1|-
CSVGPTDTQYF
TGCAGCGTAGGACCCACAGATACGCAGTATTTT
>15|-|TRBJ2-7|TRBV5-1|TRBD1
CASERYGTGGSEQYF
TGCGCCAGCGAACGATACGGGACAGGGGGCAGTGAGCAGTACTTC
>14|-|TRBJ2-4|TRBV3-1|-
CASSPTGSKNIQYF
TGTGCCAGCAGCCCTACAGGGTCCAAAAACATTCAGTACTTC
>13|many|TRBJ2-5|TRBV29-1|-
CSVAGNYQETQYF
TGCAGCGTTGCCGGGAATTACCAAGAGACCCAGTACTTC
>17|-|TRBJ2-7|TRBV25-1|TRBD2
CASSDLLAGPNSYEQYF
TGTGCCAGCAGTGATTTACTAGCGGGGCCAAACTCCTACGAGCAGTACTTC
>16|many|TRBJ1-2|TRBV3-1|-
CASSQVKTGYRWGYTF
TGTGCCAGCAGCCAAGTTAAAACAGGATATCGGTGGGGCTACACCTTC
>12|-|TRBJ2-7|TRBV7-9|TRBD1
CAIEGQVREQYF
TGTGCCATCGAGGGACAGGTTCGGGAGCAGTACTTC
>13|few|TRBJ1-1|TRBV7-9|-
CASSSPSDTEAFF
TGTGCCAGCAGCTCCCCGTCCGACACTGAAGCTTTCTTT
>13|many|TRBJ2-2|TRBV7-9|-
CASSSRVAGELFF
TGTGCCAGCAGCAGCAGGGTGGCCGGGGAGCTGTTTTTT
>13|few|TRBJ2-1|TRBV12-3/TRBV12-4|-
CASKRNSYNEQFF
TGTGCCAGCAAGCGAAACTCCTACAATGAGCAGTTCTTC
>16|-|TRBJ2-7|TRBV4-3|TRBD2
CASSQDIAGENYEQYF
TGCGCCAGCAGCCAAGATATAGCGGGAGAGAATTACGAGCAGTACTTC
>15|-|TRBJ2-1|TRBV24-1|-
CATSDRGISYNEQFF
TGTGCCACCAGTGATCGGGGGATCTCCTACAATGAGCAGTTCTTC
>14|few|TRBJ2-1|TRBV11-3|TRBD1
CASSRDSGYNEQFF
TGTGCCAGCAGCCGGGACAGTGGATACAATGAGCAGTTCTTC
>13|few|TRBJ2-5|TRBV4-1|-
CASSQDRGSTQYF
TGCGCCAGCAGCCAAGATAGAGGATCTACCCAGTACTTC
>12|many|TRBJ2-7|TRBV28|TRBD1
CASGQGAYEQYF
TGTGCCAGCGGACAGGGGGCTTACGAGCAGTACTTC
>14|-|TRBJ2-3|TRBV11-1|TRBD1
CASSSGGLADTQYF
TGTGCCAGCAGCTCAGGGGGCCTGGCAGATACGCAGTATTTT
>13|few|TRBJ2-7|TRBV7-9|TRBD1
CASSLPGTAEQYF
TGTGCCAGCAGCTTACCCGGGACAGCCGAGCAGTACTTC
>14|many|TRBJ1-5|TRBV20-1|TRBD1
CSASLGGSNQPQHF
TGCAGTGCTAGTTTAGGGGGCTCTAATCAGCCCCAGCATTTT
>16|many|TRBJ2-7|TRBV29-1|TRBD2
CSVQLTTSGSKYEQYF
TGCAGCGTACAACTTACCACTAGCGGGAGTAAATACGAGCAGTACTTC